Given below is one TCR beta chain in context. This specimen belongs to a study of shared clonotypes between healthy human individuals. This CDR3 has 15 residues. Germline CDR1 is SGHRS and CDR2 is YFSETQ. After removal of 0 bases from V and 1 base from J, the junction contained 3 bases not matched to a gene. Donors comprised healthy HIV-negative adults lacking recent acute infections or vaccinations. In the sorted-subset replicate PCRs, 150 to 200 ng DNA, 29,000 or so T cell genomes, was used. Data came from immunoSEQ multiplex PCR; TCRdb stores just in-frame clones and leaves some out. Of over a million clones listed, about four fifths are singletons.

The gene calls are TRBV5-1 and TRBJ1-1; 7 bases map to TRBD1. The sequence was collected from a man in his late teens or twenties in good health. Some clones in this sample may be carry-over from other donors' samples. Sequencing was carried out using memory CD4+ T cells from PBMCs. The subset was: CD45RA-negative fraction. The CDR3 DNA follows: TGCGCCAGCAGCTTGGCAGAGGGGGCGAACACTGAAGCTTTCTTT. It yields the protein CASSLAEGANTEAFF.